This T cell receptor (beta chain) comes out of a study of monozygotic twins with inflammatory bowel disease. Study-level points and caveats: No separation of different T cell subtypes was possible. No difference in repertoire similarity was seen between concordant and discordant twins, possibly because power was limited.

Notes on this clonotype: Its specificity is unknown.

The input for each TCR library was 3500 ng of total RNA. Each sample had eight separate cDNA synthesis reactions. Using the 5' RACE reads, TCRdb records one entry per CDR3 protein without DNA. Its clone listing holds 200,000 to 250,000 distinct CDR3 sequences. Germline assignment: CDR1 SGHTA and CDR2 FQGTGA. This CDR3 has 16 amino acids. The sequenced material came from blood. The TCR comes from a human donor with ulcerative colitis or Crohn's disease, or a healthy co-twin of an affected twin (not recorded which). The chain is built from TRBV7-3 and TRBJ2-2; absent DNA, TCRdb's TRBD1 call cannot be checked. CDR3: CASSLSGTGRTGELFF. The full variable domain, rest sourced from reference TRBV7-3 and TRBJ2-2, is GAGVSQTPSNKVTEKGKYVELRCDPISGHTALYWYRQSLGQGPEFLIYFQGTGAADDSGLPNDRFFAVRPEGSVSTLKIQRTERGDSAVYLCASSLSGTGRTGELFFGEGSRLTVL.